The rows below give T cell receptor beta chains drawn from one sample of a study of cytomegalovirus exposure and HLA in healthy donors. Sequenced by immunoSEQ multiplex PCR; TCRdb stores in-frame clones only, minus some. Among approximately 170,000 clones, 85% were seen once, and the ten largest hold 1%. The specimen was PBMCs. The receptors originated from a boy between 2 and 10 years old in good health and CMV-seronegative. Both conserved end residues are part of each CDR3. The D gene is left open where the match is weak. Where a row states a size, it is once, few, many or the class of an expanded clone; other rows omit it.

d_gene	v_gene	j_gene	abundance	CDR3aa	CDR3nt
-	TRBV5-5	TRBJ2-1	-	CASSRGGDKYNEQFF	TGTGCCAGCAGCAGGGGGGGGGACAAGTACAATGAGCAGTTCTTC
-	TRBV5-8	TRBJ2-3	-	CASNPLLSTQYF	TGTGCCAGCAACCCACTGCTGAGCACGCAGTATTTT
-	TRBV30	TRBJ2-3	-	CAWSPGADTQYF	TGTGCCTGGAGCCCGGGGGCAGATACGCAGTATTTT
-	TRBV10-2	TRBJ2-3	once	CASSEGGSTDTQYF	TGCGCCAGCAGTGAGGGCGGCTCCACAGATACGCAGTATTTT
-	TRBV30	TRBJ1-1	-	CAWTYRVNTEAFF	TGTGCCTGGACTTACAGGGTGAACACTGAAGCTTTCTTT
-	TRBV6-6	TRBJ2-3	-	CASSYRGTDTQYF	TGTGCCAGCAGTTACAGGGGAACAGATACGCAGTATTTT
TRBD2	TRBV27	TRBJ2-7	once	CASSPGLAFPREQYF	TGTGCCAGCAGTCCCGGACTAGCGTTCCCTCGGGAGCAGTACTTC
TRBD1	TRBV6-5	TRBJ2-2	-	CASSRQGAAGELFF	TGTGCCAGCAGTCGACAGGGGGCTGCCGGGGAGCTGTTTTTT
-	TRBV7-3	TRBJ2-3	-	CASSLTGQLTFTDTQYF	TGTGCCAGCAGCTTAACGGGGCAGCTAACGTTCACAGATACGCAGTATTTT
TRBD2	TRBV11-2	TRBJ2-3	-	CASSLAGGSTDTQYF	TGTGCCAGCAGCTTAGCGGGAGGATCCACAGATACGCAGTATTTT
-	TRBV30	TRBJ2-2	-	CAWSVDWNTGELFF	TGTGCCTGGAGTGTAGACTGGAACACCGGGGAGCTGTTTTTT
-	TRBV2	TRBJ2-5	-	CASSGDTQETQYF	TGTGCCAGCAGTGGGGACACCCAAGAGACCCAGTACTTC
TRBD1	TRBV19	TRBJ2-7	-	CASSTRTGGFYAYEQYF	TGTGCCAGTAGTACGAGGACAGGGGGCTTTTACGCCTACGAGCAGTACTTC
-	TRBV11-2	TRBJ2-1	-	CASSYQEDEQFF	TGTGCCAGCAGCTACCAGGAGGATGAGCAGTTCTTC
-	TRBV6-1	TRBJ1-5	few	CASTPLGGQPQHF	TGTGCCAGCACCCCGCTAGGTGGACAGCCCCAGCATTTT
TRBD1	TRBV5-1	TRBJ1-2	-	CASSLGGGRGYTF	TGCGCCAGCAGCTTGGGAGGGGGCCGGGGCTACACCTTC
-	TRBV7-2	TRBJ1-3	-	CASSLEQGERNTIYF	TGTGCCAGCAGCTTAGAACAGGGCGAAAGAAACACCATATATTTT
-	TRBV11-2	TRBJ1-2	-	CASSRSGRSYGYTF	TGTGCCAGCAGCCGTTCCGGGAGAAGCTATGGCTACACCTTC
-	TRBV30	TRBJ2-7	-	CAWSLGRGHGEQYF	TGTGCCTGGAGCCTAGGAAGAGGGCACGGCGAGCAGTACTTC
-	TRBV11-2	TRBJ2-7	-	CASSLQGGPSYEQYF	TGTGCCAGCAGCTTACAGGGGGGACCAAGCTACGAGCAGTACTTC
-	TRBV2	TRBJ1-2	-	CASSPRGGVNYGYTF	TGTGCCAGCAGCCCACGGGGGGGCGTCAACTATGGCTACACCTTC
-	TRBV6-1	TRBJ1-2	-	CASSLKGDYGYTF	TGTGCCAGCAGCTTGAAGGGGGACTATGGCTACACCTTC
TRBD2	TRBV28	TRBJ2-1	-	CASSSISGRAGNEQFF	TGTGCCAGCAGTTCCATTAGCGGGAGGGCTGGTAATGAGCAGTTCTTC
TRBD1	TRBV2	TRBJ2-3	-	CASSSWDRGVTDTQYF	TGTGCCAGCAGTTCCTGGGACAGGGGCGTCACAGATACGCAGTATTTT
TRBD2	TRBV18	TRBJ2-7	once	CASSQGLAGAYEQYF	TGTGCCAGCTCGCAAGGACTAGCGGGGGCCTACGAGCAGTACTTC
-	TRBV5-6	TRBJ2-7	-	CASSIDSYEQYF	TGTGCCAGCAGCATTGACAGCTACGAGCAGTACTTC
TRBD1	TRBV30	TRBJ1-4	-	CAWSVDRRTNEKLFF	TGTGCCTGGAGTGTGGACAGGAGAACTAATGAAAAACTGTTTTTT
-	TRBV6-1	TRBJ1-1	-	CASSEAFPGLGTEAFF	TGTGCCAGCAGTGAAGCGTTCCCCGGGTTGGGCACTGAAGCTTTCTTT
-	TRBV28	TRBJ1-1	-	CASSLAREAFF	TGTGCCAGCAGTTTGGCAAGGGAGGCTTTCTTT
-	TRBV28	TRBJ2-4	-	CASGFRVQNIQYF	TGTGCCAGCGGGTTCAGGGTGCAAAACATTCAGTACTTC
TRBD2	TRBV7-9	TRBJ2-3	-	CASSIGLAGDGDTQYF	TGTGCCAGCAGCATTGGACTAGCGGGAGATGGAGATACGCAGTATTTT
TRBD1	TRBV5-8	TRBJ1-2	-	CASSLPVTGAYYGYTF	TGTGCCAGCAGCTTGCCTGTGACAGGGGCCTACTATGGCTACACCTTC
-	TRBV6-1	TRBJ2-2	-	CASSRAGVDTGELFF	TGTGCCAGCAGTCGGGCAGGGGTCGACACCGGGGAGCTGTTTTTT
TRBD1	TRBV19	TRBJ1-2	few	CASSTIGQGISANYGYTF	TGTGCCAGTAGTACCATCGGACAGGGTATATCAGCTAACTATGGCTACACCTTC
-	TRBV6-1	TRBJ1-2	once	CASREDSDYGYTF	TGTGCCAGCAGGGAGGACAGTGACTATGGCTACACCTTC
TRBD1	TRBV7-2	TRBJ1-2	once	CASSHLSQGFGYTF	TGTGCCAGCAGCCATCTCTCACAGGGGTTTGGCTACACCTTC
TRBD1	TRBV5-4	TRBJ1-2	-	CASSPGQANYGYTF	TGTGCCAGCAGCCCGGGACAGGCTAACTATGGCTACACCTTC
-	TRBV28	TRBJ1-1	-	CATLLFMNTEAFF	TGTGCCACCCTCCTATTCATGAACACTGAAGCTTTCTTT
TRBD1	TRBV25-1	TRBJ2-3	-	CASSGGQGNFDTQYF	TGTGCCAGCAGTGGGGGACAGGGGAATTTTGATACGCAGTATTTT
-	TRBV28	TRBJ2-5	-	CASSTSGGYQETQYF	-
-	TRBV6-6	TRBJ2-1	-	CASSNNRNEQFF	TGTGCCAGCAGTAACAACAGGAATGAGCAGTTCTTC
-	TRBV7-9	TRBJ2-1	-	CASSLARGTKNEQFF	TGTGCCAGCAGCTTAGCTCGCGGCACCAAAAATGAGCAGTTCTTC
-	TRBV28	TRBJ2-7	-	CASSGQYEQYF	TGTGCCAGCAGTGGACAGTACGAGCAGTACTTC
-	TRBV2	TRBJ1-5	once	CASRRVGAQHF	TGTGCCAGCAGGAGGGTGGGAGCCCAGCATTTT
-	TRBV18	TRBJ1-5	-	CASSPPSDSNQPQHF	TGTGCCAGCTCACCACCTTCAGATAGCAATCAGCCCCAGCATTTT
-	TRBV9	TRBJ1-1	-	CASSLDGGARTEAFF	TGTGCCAGCAGCTTAGACGGAGGAGCTAGAACTGAAGCTTTCTTT
TRBD2	TRBV28	TRBJ2-1	-	CATLKLAGGPNEQFF	TGTGCCACTCTTAAACTAGCGGGAGGCCCCAATGAGCAGTTCTTC
-	TRBV4-1	TRBJ2-1	-	CASSLKAGPYNEQFF	TGCGCCAGCAGCCTTAAAGCGGGCCCCTACAATGAGCAGTTCTTC
-	TRBV7-9	TRBJ1-1	-	CSSTFGGQGTEAFF	TGTTCCAGCACCTTTGGAGGGCAAGGAACTGAAGCTTTCTTT
-	TRBV28	TRBJ1-4	few	CASSLLSLREKLFF	TGTGCCAGCAGTTTATTGAGTCTGCGGGAAAAACTGTTTTTT
-	TRBV7-8	TRBJ2-5	-	CASSLLRNRELETQYF	TGTGCCAGCAGCTTGCTCCGAAACCGGGAGCTGGAGACCCAGTACTTC
-	TRBV30	TRBJ2-2	once	CAWGPRPSPTGELFF	TGTGCCTGGGGGCCCCGGCCCTCTCCCACCGGGGAGCTGTTTTTT
-	TRBV9	TRBJ2-2	-	CASERTGELFF	TGTGCCAGCGAGAGGACCGGGGAGCTGTTTTTT